This T cell receptor beta chain came from a study of blood T cell repertoires in COVID-19. Looking at the study overall: T cells, B-cell-depleted T cells, or PBMCs provided the cDNA or gDNA that served as material.

The CDR3 totals 12 residues. Per germline, CDR1 MDHEN and CDR2 SYDVKM. V lost 8 bases to trimming and J lost 7 bases, with 12 bases between them. Produced via immunoSEQ multiplex PCR; TCRdb's table is partial and in-frame only. The repertoire consists of some 400,000 clones, with around 87% occurring once and the leading ten covering roughly a tenth. The rearrangement joins TRBV28 to TRBJ1-5, with D uncertain. Sequenced sample: peripheral blood. This receptor was obtained from a woman aged 30 to 39 with COVID-19, enrolled during active disease. Here the CDR3 DNA reads TGTGCCAGCCTGAGTGCGGGGCAGCCCCAGCATTTT. Protein: CASLSAGQPQHF.